This T cell receptor beta chain was identified during a study of OX40 agonist ivuxolimab in advanced cancers. Study background: Patients were treated with intravenous ivuxolimab, dosed at 0.01 to 10 mg/kg and infused every 2 weeks.

This CDR3 is 12 amino acids long. V was cut by 5 bases and J by 6 bases, with 11 bases left in between. Per germline, CDR1 MDHEN and CDR2 SYDVKM. Clones were sequenced by immunoSEQ multiplex PCR, and TCRdb holds only the in-frame ones, with some missing. The sample includes more than 50,000 clones, roughly 80% seen only once; the top ten take roughly 4.5%. This specimen consisted of CD4+ or CD8+ T cells sorted from blood, obtained in a trial of the OX40 agonist ivuxolimab. The sequence came from an adult with an advanced solid tumor such as melanoma, head and neck, liver or kidney cancer. The gene calls are TRBV28 and TRBJ2-7; tentatively, D is TRBD1 (5 bases). CDR3 sequence reads: CASSNQGSEQYF. CDR3 DNA: TGTGCCAGCAGTAACCAGGGATCCGAGCAGTACTTC.